This T cell receptor (beta chain) was recorded in a study of OX40 agonist ivuxolimab in advanced cancers. Germline CDR1 and CDR2: MNHEY and SMNVEV (reference sequence). The CDR3 contains 15 residues. V shed 2 bases, J shed 3 bases, and the junction held 3 bases outside the gene matches. TCRdb keeps only in-frame clones here, not all; method: immunoSEQ multiplex PCR. The data contain about 62,000 clones, roughly four fifths of them singletons. This sequence was found in an adult with an advanced solid tumor such as melanoma, head and neck, liver or kidney cancer. Material: CD4+ or CD8+ T cells sorted from blood, obtained in a trial of the OX40 agonist ivuxolimab. This chain joins TRBV27 and TRBJ1-2, with 10 nucleotides matching TRBD1. The DNA for the CDR3 is TGTGCCAGCAGTTTAGTGGGGACAGGGGACTATGGCTACACCTTC. Translating gives CASSLVGTGDYGYTF.